One and the same sample provided the 6 T cell receptor beta chains below, sequenced in a study of graft-versus-host responses after intestinal transplantation. These receptors have no known antigen. Sequencing was performed with immunoSEQ multiplex PCR; in TCRdb, only in-frame clones are kept and a portion is missing. Among about 88,000 clones listed, roughly 90% were seen once. The sample consisted of unstimulated CD4+ T cells sorted from spleen or lymph node cells, taken before intestinal transplant. These receptors all stem from a human donor who received an intestinal transplant.

In its sample, this clone was seen a few times. V usage is TRBV28 and J usage is TRBJ1-1, with D maybe TRBD1 (5 bases). CDR1 MDHEN and CDR2 SYDVKM come from the germline V gene. Trimming cost V 2 bases and J 3 bases, with 19 bases left between them. The CDR3 runs 17 residues. The CDR3 is CASSLTSRAGADTEAFF. The DNA for the CDR3 is TGTGCCAGCAGTTTAACATCCAGGGCAGGTGCGGACACTGAAGCTTTCTTT.

The chain joins TRBV18 to TRBJ1-2; D perhaps matches TRBD1 (6 bases). The V gene's germline CDR1 is KGHSH and CDR2 LQKENI. The ends were cut back, 3 bases at V and 6 bases at J, with 14 bases in the middle. The CDR3 consists of 14 residues. The CDR3 loop is CASSPDSELHGYTF. Here the CDR3 DNA reads TGTGCCAGCTCACCGGACAGTGAGTTACATGGCTACACCTTC. The variable domain in full, with the rest retrieved from reference TRBV18 and TRBJ1-2, is NAGVMQNPRHLVRRRGQEARLRCSPMKGHSHVYWYRQLPEEGLKFMVYLQKENIIDESGMPKERFSAEFPKEGPSILRIQQVVRGDSAAYFCASSPDSELHGYTFGSGTRLTVV.

The V call is TRBV18, the J call TRBJ1-3; D gene uncertain. Trimming left V 2 bases short and J 2 bases short, with 10 bases between. The CDR3 is 15 amino acids. Germline-derived CDR1 and CDR2 are KGHSH and LQKENI. The CDR3, as DNA: TGTGCCAGCTCACCATCCCCTCTAACTGGAAACACCATATATTTT. The encoded protein is CASSPSPLTGNTIYF.

The V gene is TRBV5-1, the J gene TRBJ2-2, with 7 bases lining up with TRBD2. CDR3 size: 14 residues. Germline V gives CDR1 SGHRS, CDR2 YFSETQ. With 5 bases clipped from V and 4 bases from J, the junction kept 5 bases outside the gene matches. As DNA, the CDR3 is TGCGCCAGCAGGCTCGGGGAGGGCACCGGGGAGCTGTTTTTT. Translating it yields CASRLGEGTGELFF.

Only one count was recorded for this clone. CDR3: CASSTGGAAYEQYF. The CDR3 DNA reads as TGTGCCAGTTCAACCGGAGGAGCCGCCTACGAGCAGTACTTC. The chain carries TRBV19 and TRBJ2-7, with D perhaps TRBD2 (5 bases). This CDR3 contains 14 residues. The V gene lost 8 bases and the J gene lost 2 bases, with 16 bases spanning the gap. The germline V gene encodes CDR1 LNHDA and CDR2 SQIVND (reference sequence).

This clone was found once. The rearrangement links TRBV11-2 to TRBJ2-7; 10 bases match TRBD2. With 3 bases clipped from V and 2 bases from J, the junction kept 7 bases outside the gene matches. The CDR3 sequence is 16 residues long. Germline CDR1 reads SGHAT; CDR2 reads FQNNGV. CDR3 DNA: TGTGCCAGCAGCTTGCCGATAGCGGGGGGCCCCTACGAGCAGTACTTC. This sequence encodes CASSLPIAGGPYEQYF.